These 16 T cell receptor beta chains were all obtained from the same sample, sequenced in a study of T cell responses to AZD1222 COVID-19 vaccine. Produced via immunoSEQ multiplex PCR; TCRdb's table is partial and in-frame only. The sample contains 110,000 or so clones, around 83% of which appear only once. The source material was peripheral blood, sampled 28 days after the second AZD1222 dose. All receptors come from an adult who received the AZD1222 COVID-19 vaccine.

This chain connects TRBV6-5 to TRBJ2-3; 8 positions agree with TRBD2. Germline CDR1 is MNHEY and CDR2 is SVGAGI. The junction had 4 bases not matched to a gene; V was cut back by 5 bases and J by 0 bases. This CDR3 is built from 15 residues. The CDR3 sequence is CASSPAGESTDTQYF. CDR3 nucleotides: TGTGCCAGCAGTCCAGCGGGGGAGAGCACAGATACGCAGTATTTT.

V is TRBV7-3 and J is TRBJ2-5; maybe TRBD1 (6 bases). The length of the CDR3 is 15 residues. CDR1 and CDR2 (germline): SGHTA, FQGTGA. V was clipped by 5 bases and J by 4 bases, with 17 bases between them. The CDR3 DNA is TGTGCCAGCAGCGCCGGGACAAGGGTGGGAGAGACCCAGTACTTC. Amino acids: CASSAGTRVGETQYF.

The J gene is TRBJ2-7, the V gene TRBV7-8; D gene unclear. CDR1 and CDR2 from the germline V gene are SGHVS and FQNEAQ. Trimming removed 3 bases at V and 0 bases at J, with 3 bases between. The CDR3 runs to 12 residues. The CDR3: CASSFSSYEQYF. CDR3 in DNA: TGTGCCAGCAGCTTCAGCTCCTACGAGCAGTACTTC.

The rearrangement joins TRBV24-1 to TRBJ2-3, with D unclear. The germline V gene has CDR1 KGHDR and CDR2 SFDVKD. This CDR3 has 15 amino acids. V shed 2 bases and J shed 4 bases, with 12 bases lying between them. CDR3 coding DNA: TGTGCCACCAGTGATTCTGGTATGGACGCAGATACGCAGTATTTT. This translates into CATSDSGMDADTQYF.

The chain carries TRBV5-8 and TRBJ1-2; D is unresolved. This CDR3 is built from 14 residues. Germline V gene sequence: CDR1 SGHTS, CDR2 YDEGEE. The ends were cut back, 4 bases at V and 12 bases at J, with 22 bases in the middle. CDR3 in DNA: TGTGCCAGCAGCCCGAGACGGAGTTGGGATTTCGACACCTTC. Encoded protein: CASSPRRSWDFDTF.

The count of this clone is one. The chain joins TRBV5-1 to TRBJ2-7, with D perhaps TRBD2 (5 bases). Deletions cut 2 bases from V and 7 bases from J, with 10 bases between. The CDR3 consists of 12 residues. Germline V gene sequence: CDR1 SGHRS, CDR2 YFSETQ. CDR3 amino acids: CASSFDKREQYF. CDR3 DNA sequence: TGCGCCAGCAGCTTCGACAAGCGGGAGCAGTACTTC.

The chain links TRBV20-1 to TRBJ2-5; 10 nucleotides agree with TRBD2. J gave up 6 bases and V 5 bases, and 9 bases lay outside the gene matches. CDR3 length: 14 residues. CDR1 DFQATT and CDR2 SNEGSKA come from the germline V gene (reference sequence). DNA of the CDR3: TGCAGTGCTCGTGCGGGGACTAGCGTCAAGACCCAGTACTTC. Translation: CSARAGTSVKTQYF.

V is TRBV27 and J is TRBJ1-5; D is ambiguous. The CDR3 totals 15 residues. The germline V gene has CDR1 MNHEY and CDR2 SMNVEV (reference sequence). Trimming left V 4 bases short and J 1 base short, with 11 bases between. CDR3 coding DNA: TGTGCCAGCAGTTCCTATGGGGTGAGCAATCAGCCCCAGCATTTT. It codes for CASSSYGVSNQPQHF.

The chain combines TRBV5-1 with TRBJ2-4; D not resolved. V lost 0 bases, J lost 5 bases, and 9 bases lay in between. In germline, CDR1 is SGHRS, CDR2 YFSETQ. This CDR3 is 14 amino acids long. In DNA, the CDR3 is TGCGCCAGCAGCTTGGGGGCAGATGAAAACATTCAGTACTTC. This sequence encodes CASSLGADENIQYF.

The chain employs TRBV11-2 and TRBJ1-2; possibly TRBD1 for D (6 bases). The CDR3 runs 13 residues. V was clipped by 2 bases and J by 7 bases, with 11 bases between them. Per the germline V gene, CDR1 is SGHAT and CDR2 is FQNNGV. The CDR3 DNA follows: TGTGCCAGCAGCTTAAACCCACAGGGTGGCTACACCTTC. Protein: CASSLNPQGGYTF.

The chain couples TRBV15 to TRBJ2-3; either TRBD1 or TRBD2 may fit D (6 bases each). The germline V gene has CDR1 LNHNV and CDR2 YYDKDF (reference sequence). The V end lost 5 bases, the J end lost 1 base, and 13 bases lay between the germline ends. CDR3 length equals 15 residues. In nucleotides, the CDR3 is TGTGCCACCAGCTATTACAGGGAGGGCACAGATACGCAGTATTTT. Translating it yields CATSYYREGTDTQYF. Using reference TRBV15 and TRBJ2-3 for the parts outside the CDR3, the full variable domain is DAMVIQNPRYQVTQFGKPVTLSCSQTLNHNVMYWYQQKSSQAPKLLFHYYDKDFNNEADTPDNFQSRRPNTSFCFLDIRSPGLGDTAMYLCATSYYREGTDTQYFGPGTRLTVL.

V gene TRBV25-1 combines with J gene TRBJ2-3, with 7 bases lining up with TRBD1. V was clipped by 6 bases and J by 1 base; unmatched bases: 10. CDR3 size: 16 residues. Germline CDR1 is MGHDK and CDR2 is SYGVNS. The CDR3 sequence is CASRDRLGSGTDTQYF. CDR3 sequence (DNA): TGTGCCAGCAGGGACAGGTTGGGGTCTGGCACAGATACGCAGTATTTT.

This chain uses TRBV21-1 with TRBJ1-2; the table's D gene call, TRBD1, was not cross checked with the DNA. TRBV21-1 is given as a pseudogene. The CDR3 extends over 18 amino acids. CDR3 amino acids: CASSKVQGAGLFNYGYTF. The CDR3 DNA reads as TGTGCCAGCAGCAAAGTACAGGGGGCGGGGTTATTTAACTATGGCTACACCTTC.

The V and J genes are TRBV27 and TRBJ1-4, with 7 bases identical to TRBD1. The J segment lost 7 bases and the V segment lost 6 bases, leaving 5 bases of the junction unmatched. This CDR3 comprises 13 residues. CDR1 and CDR2 from the germline V gene are MNHEY and SMNVEV (reference sequence). CDR3 DNA: TGTGCCAGCAGGGACAGGCGTAGTGAAAAACTGTTTTTT. Translating gives CASRDRRSEKLFF.

V and J are TRBV3-1 (or the pseudogene TRBV3-2) and TRBJ2-5; 11 positions agree with TRBD1. The CDR3 covers 15 residues. J lost 5 bases, V lost 2 bases, and 4 bases had no gene match. Looked up from germline, CDR1 is LGHDT and CDR2 is YNNKEL (reference sequence). The CDR3 nucleotides are TGTGCCAGCAGCCAAAGGACAGGGGGCGGGGAGACCCAGTACTTC. Its protein product is CASSQRTGGGETQYF.

This chain connects TRBV3-1 (or the pseudogene TRBV3-2) to TRBJ2-3; 7 bases align to TRBD2. Trimming at V came to 0 bases and at J to 3 bases, leaving 3 bases not matched to a gene. The CDR3 extends over 15 amino acids. Germline V gene lookup returns CDR1 LGHDT and CDR2 YNNKEL (reference sequence). The CDR3 loop reads CASSQEYSGTDTQYF. The CDR3 DNA reads as TGTGCCAGCAGCCAAGAATATAGCGGGACAGATACGCAGTATTTT.